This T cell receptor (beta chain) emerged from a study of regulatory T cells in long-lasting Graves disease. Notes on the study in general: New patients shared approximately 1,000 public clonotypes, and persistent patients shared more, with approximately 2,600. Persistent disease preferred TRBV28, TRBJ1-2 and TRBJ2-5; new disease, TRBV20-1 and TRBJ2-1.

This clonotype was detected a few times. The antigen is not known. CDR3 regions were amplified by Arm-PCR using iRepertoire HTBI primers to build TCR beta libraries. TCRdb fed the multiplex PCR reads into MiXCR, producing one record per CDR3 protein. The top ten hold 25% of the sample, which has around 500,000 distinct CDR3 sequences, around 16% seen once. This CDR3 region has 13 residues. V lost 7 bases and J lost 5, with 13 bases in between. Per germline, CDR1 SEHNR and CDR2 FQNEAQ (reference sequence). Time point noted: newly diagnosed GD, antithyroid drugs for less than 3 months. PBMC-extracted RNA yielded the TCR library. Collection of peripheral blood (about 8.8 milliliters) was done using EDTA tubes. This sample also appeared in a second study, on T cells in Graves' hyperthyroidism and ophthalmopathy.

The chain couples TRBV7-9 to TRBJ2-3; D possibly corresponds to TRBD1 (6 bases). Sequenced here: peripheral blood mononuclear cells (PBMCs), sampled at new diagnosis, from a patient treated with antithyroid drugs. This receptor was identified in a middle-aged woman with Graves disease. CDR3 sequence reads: CASTFRGVDTQYF. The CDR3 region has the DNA TGTGCCAGCACCTTCAGGGGTGTAGATACGCAGTATTTT.